This T cell receptor (beta chain) originates from a study of shared clonotypes between healthy human individuals. Study-wide results and limits: All-four-donor shared clonotypes had higher generation probabilities than non-shared clonotypes did.

Researchers divided each subset's genomic DNA evenly across several immunoSEQ plates. Produced via immunoSEQ multiplex PCR; TCRdb's table is partial and in-frame only. This sample has approximately 2,300,000 clones, with roughly 92% found just once. CDR1 and CDR2 from the germline V gene are SGHRS and YFSETQ. This CDR3 comprises 12 residues. V was shortened by 0 bases and J by 1 base, with 2 bases between the two germline ends. With respect to this clone: Its target is unknown. The same CDR3 is also encoded by other DNA sequences in this sample.

Sequenced material: naive CD4+ T cells from PBMCs. Subset reported: CD45RA+ positively selected. The V gene is TRBV5-1, the J gene TRBJ2-7, with D unclear. The TCR sequence derives from a young man in good health. Some clones in this sample may be carry-over from other donors' samples. Here the CDR3 reads CASSLVSYEQYF. CDR3 in DNA: TGCGCCAGCAGCTTGGTGTCCTACGAGCAGTACTTC.